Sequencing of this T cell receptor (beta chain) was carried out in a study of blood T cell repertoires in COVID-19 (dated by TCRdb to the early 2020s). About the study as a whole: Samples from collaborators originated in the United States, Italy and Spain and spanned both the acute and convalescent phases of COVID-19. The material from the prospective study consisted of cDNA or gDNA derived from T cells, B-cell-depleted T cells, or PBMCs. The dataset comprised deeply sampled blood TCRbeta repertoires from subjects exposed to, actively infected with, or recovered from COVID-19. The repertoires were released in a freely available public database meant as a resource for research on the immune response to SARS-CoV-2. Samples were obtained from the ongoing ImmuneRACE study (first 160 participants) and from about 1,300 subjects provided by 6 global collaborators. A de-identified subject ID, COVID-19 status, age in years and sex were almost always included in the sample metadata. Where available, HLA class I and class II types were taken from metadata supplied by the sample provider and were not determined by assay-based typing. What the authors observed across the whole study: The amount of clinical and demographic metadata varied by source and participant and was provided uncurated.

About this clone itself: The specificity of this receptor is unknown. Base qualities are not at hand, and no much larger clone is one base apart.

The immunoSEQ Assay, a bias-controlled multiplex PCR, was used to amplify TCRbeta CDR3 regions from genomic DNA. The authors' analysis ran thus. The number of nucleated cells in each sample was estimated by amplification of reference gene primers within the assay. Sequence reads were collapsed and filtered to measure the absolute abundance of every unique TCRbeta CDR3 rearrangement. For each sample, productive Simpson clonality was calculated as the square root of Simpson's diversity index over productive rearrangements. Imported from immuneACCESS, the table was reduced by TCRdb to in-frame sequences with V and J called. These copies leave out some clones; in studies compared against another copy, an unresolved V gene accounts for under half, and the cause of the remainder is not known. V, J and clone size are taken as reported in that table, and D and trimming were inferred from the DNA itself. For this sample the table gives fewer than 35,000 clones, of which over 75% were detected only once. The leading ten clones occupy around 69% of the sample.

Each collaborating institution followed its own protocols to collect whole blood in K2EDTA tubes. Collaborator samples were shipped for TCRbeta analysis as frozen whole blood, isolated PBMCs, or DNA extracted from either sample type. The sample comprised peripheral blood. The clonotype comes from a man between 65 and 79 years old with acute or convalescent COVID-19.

The CDR3 loop reads CAWARGGQAGELFF. The nucleotide sequence is given as TGTGCCTGGGCGCGGGGGGGCCAGGCCGGGGAGCTGTTTTTT. The V and J genes are TRBV30 and TRBJ2-2; the central 9 bases match TRBD2. Ends trimmed: V by 5 bases, J by 6 bases; bases unmatched to a gene: 7. Counted from cysteine to phenylalanine, this CDR3 has 14 amino acids. Only CDR3 DNA remains: 42 bases, in frame from the first base. CDR1 GTSNPN and CDR2 SVGIG were looked up in the germline V gene (reference sequence).